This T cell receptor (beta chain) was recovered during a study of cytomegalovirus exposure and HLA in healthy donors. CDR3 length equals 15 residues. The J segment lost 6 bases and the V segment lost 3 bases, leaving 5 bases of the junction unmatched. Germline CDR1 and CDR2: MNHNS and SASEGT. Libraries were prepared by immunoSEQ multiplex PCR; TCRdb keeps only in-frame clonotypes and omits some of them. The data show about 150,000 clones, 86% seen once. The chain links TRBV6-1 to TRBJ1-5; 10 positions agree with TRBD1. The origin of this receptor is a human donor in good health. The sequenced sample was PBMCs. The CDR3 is CASSDDRGRSQPQHF. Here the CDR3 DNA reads TGTGCCAGCAGTGACGACAGGGGGCGAAGTCAGCCCCAGCATTTT.